In this sample, the clone carrying this T cell receptor (beta chain) turned up many times. Its antigen is currently unknown. These data originate in a study of regulatory T cells in long-lasting Graves disease. Across the whole study: For under 3 months, newly diagnosed Graves' patients had been taking antithyroid drugs.

HTBI primers from iRepertoire and Arm-PCR of CDR3 regions yielded the TCR beta libraries. TCRdb processed the multiplex PCR reads anew with MiXCR; each CDR3 protein has one entry. The sample has 250,000 or so distinct CDR3 sequences, 20% seen once. Germline CDR1 MNHEY, CDR2 SVGAGI. This CDR3 comprises 17 residues. V was cut by 2 bases and J by 5 bases, with 19 bases left in between. Regarding the study as a whole: Those with persistent Graves' had less TCR diversity than newly diagnosed patients. Persistent disease was characterized by preferential usage of TRBV28, TRBJ1-2 and TRBJ2-5.

Stated time point: newly diagnosed GD, antithyroid drugs for less than 3 months. PBMC RNA served as the TCR library source. Guidelines of the American Thyroid Association were used to diagnose Graves' disease. The receptor comes from a female donor with Graves disease. The V gene is TRBV6-5, the J gene TRBJ1-5; the D gene is possibly TRBD1 (5 bases). This specimen was peripheral blood mononuclear cells (PBMCs), taken at new diagnosis, from a patient treated with antithyroid drugs. The CDR3 protein is CASSYPPDIGPYQPQHF. In nucleotides, the CDR3 is TGTGCCAGCAGTTACCCACCGGACATTGGCCCCTATCAGCCCCAGCATTTT.